Listed here are 14 T cell receptor beta chains from one sample, sequenced in a study of shared clonotypes between healthy human individuals. The data were produced by immunoSEQ multiplex PCR, yet TCRdb's version contains in-frame clones alone and is incomplete. Among roughly 1,800,000 clones listed, less than 95% were seen once. Terminally differentiated effector memory CD45RA+ cells were left out of the naive CD8 fraction, which was CD45RO-negative and positively selected for CCR7. The sequenced sample consisted of naive CD8+ T cells sorted from blood. All receptors derive from a man younger than 30 in good health.

The chain links TRBV7-9 to TRBJ1-4; unclear D gene. Germline assignment: CDR1 SEHNR and CDR2 FQNEAQ (reference sequence). The V end was cut by 4 bases, the J end by 0 bases, with 9 bases between. The CDR3 consists of 15 residues. The CDR3 here is CASSSTTTTNEKLFF. The CDR3 bases are TGTGCCAGCAGCTCGACCACAACAACTAATGAAAAACTGTTTTTT.

This chain connects TRBV14 to TRBJ2-7; no definite D call. The V gene's germline CDR1 is SGHDN and CDR2 FVKESK. CDR3 length: 12 residues. The V gene lost 5 bases and the J gene lost 0 bases, with 5 bases spanning the gap. The CDR3 sequence is CASSVSSYEQYF. For the CDR3, the DNA is TGTGCCAGCAGCGTCAGCTCCTACGAGCAGTACTTC.

The CDR3 DNA sequence: TGTGCCAGCAGCATACTGGAGAACACTGAAGCTTTCTTT. Encoded protein: CASSILENTEAFF. V usage is TRBV7-9 and J usage is TRBJ1-1; D remains unclear. CDR3 length: 13 residues. Germline V CDR1 and CDR2: SEHNR, FQNEAQ (reference sequence). Trimming cost V 5 bases and J 1 base, with 8 bases left between them.

V usage is TRBV9 and J usage is TRBJ2-1; D ambiguous. The CDR3 runs 15 residues. Germline CDR1 is SGDLS and CDR2 is YYNGEE. V dropped 0 bases and J dropped 3 bases, with 10 bases sitting between them. The CDR3, as DNA: TGTGCCAGCAGCGTAGGGGTAGGGATCTACAATGAGCAGTTCTTC. Its translation: CASSVGVGIYNEQFF.

This chain uses TRBV2 with TRBJ2-5; no reliable D call. This CDR3 is built from 13 residues. Looked up from germline, CDR1 is SNHLY and CDR2 is FYNNEI. The germline V and J ends were trimmed by 2 bases and 5 bases, with 9 bases remaining between them. The CDR3 loop reads CASSEFIGETQYF. The CDR3 DNA reads as TGTGCCAGCAGTGAATTCATCGGGGAGACCCAGTACTTC.

This clone was found a few times. The chain couples TRBV5-1 to TRBJ1-2, with 9 bases identical to TRBD1. CDR3 length: 15 residues. The V and J ends lost 4 bases and 3 bases, in that order; junction bases with no gene match: 7. Germline V gene lookup returns CDR1 SGHRS and CDR2 YFSETQ. In nucleotides, the CDR3 is TGCGCCAGCAGCACCGGGACAGGGATTGACTATGGCTACACCTTC. Protein: CASSTGTGIDYGYTF.

V and J are TRBV5-1 and TRBJ1-5; D gene unclear. The V gene's germline CDR1 is SGHRS and CDR2 YFSETQ. CDR3 length equals 13 residues. The ends were cut back, 3 bases at V and 2 bases at J, with 6 bases in the middle. CDR3: CASSSDGNQPQHF. As DNA, the CDR3 is TGCGCCAGCAGCTCAGACGGCAATCAGCCCCAGCATTTT.

The gene calls are TRBV11-2 and TRBJ1-2; a weak D match, TRBD1 (6 bases). Deletions cut 1 base from V and 0 bases from J, with 9 bases between. The germline V gene encodes CDR1 SGHAT and CDR2 FQNNGV. The CDR3 sequence is 15 residues long. The CDR3 loop reads CASSLVTGPNYGYTF. The CDR3 region has the DNA TGTGCCAGCAGCTTAGTAACAGGGCCTAACTATGGCTACACCTTC.

This clone was recorded once. The rearrangement links TRBV5-5 to TRBJ2-5; either TRBD1 or TRBD2 may supply D (5 bases each). V was cut by 6 bases and J by 2 bases, with 14 bases left in between. Germline V gives CDR1 SGHKS, CDR2 YYEKEE (reference sequence). This CDR3 has 14 residues. The CDR3 here is CASTIPGLQETQYF. The CDR3 DNA reads as TGTGCCAGCACGATCCCGGGGCTTCAAGAGACCCAGTACTTC.

The chain employs TRBV28 and TRBJ1-5, with a tentative D call TRBD1 (6 bases). Per germline, CDR1 MDHEN and CDR2 SYDVKM. The V end lost 3 bases, the J end lost 3 bases, and 15 bases lay between the germline ends. This CDR3 spans 16 amino acids. The CDR3 DNA sequence: TGTGCCAGCAGTTTTTTGGCGTCAGGGGTCAATCAGCCCCAGCATTTT. Translating gives CASSFLASGVNQPQHF.

V gene TRBV10-2 combines with J gene TRBJ2-7; 7 nucleotides agree with TRBD1. This CDR3 contains 12 residues. After removal of 6 bases from V and 6 bases from J, the junction contained 5 bases not matched to a gene. CDR1 and CDR2 (germline): WSHSY, SAAADI. CDR3: CASRGQGVEQYF. The CDR3 nucleotides read TGCGCCAGCAGAGGCCAGGGGGTCGAGCAGTACTTC.

The J gene is TRBJ2-7, the V gene TRBV7-9; TRBD1 might be the D (5 bases). Germline assignment: CDR1 SEHNR and CDR2 FQNEAQ (reference sequence). This CDR3 spans 16 amino acids. Between the trimmed V and J ends, which lost 2 bases and 9 bases, there was a span of 23 bases. CDR3 in DNA: TGTGCCAGCAGCTTAAAAACACCCAGGGTTGAGTTTCGGCAGTACTTC. This gives the protein CASSLKTPRVEFRQYF.

This rearrangement joins TRBV5-6 to TRBJ2-7, with D tentatively TRBD1 (5 bases). Germline V gene lookup returns CDR1 SGHDT and CDR2 YYEEEE. The CDR3 is 16 residues long. Trimming pared 3 bases from V and 6 bases from J, leaving 22 bases between. CDR3 region: CASSSPFAGILSEQYF. In nucleotides, the CDR3 is TGTGCCAGCAGCTCACCCTTCGCAGGGATCTTAAGCGAGCAGTACTTC.

This clone was picked up one time. The chain joins TRBV28 to TRBJ1-5; no clear D. V was clipped by 8 bases and J by 4 bases, with 24 bases between them. In germline, CDR1 is MDHEN, CDR2 SYDVKM. The CDR3 has 17 amino acids. CDR3 nucleotides: TGTGCCAGCCGGCCCCCAGAATGGGTTTTAGGAAATCAGCCCCAGCATTTT. Protein sequence: CASRPPEWVLGNQPQHF. Combining the CDR3 with reference TRBV28 and TRBJ1-5 gives the whole variable domain DVKVTQSSRYLVKRTGEKVFLECVQDMDHENMFWYRQDPGLGLRLIYFSYDVKMKEKGDIPEGYSVSREKKERFSLILESASTNQTSMYLCASRPPEWVLGNQPQHFGDGTRLSIL.